Listed below are T cell receptor beta chains from one sample, sequenced in a study of OX40 agonist ivuxolimab in advanced cancers. Data came from immunoSEQ multiplex PCR; TCRdb stores just in-frame clones and leaves some out. The data contain approximately 23,000 clones, 70% to 90% of them singletons. Here the sequenced sample was CD4+ or CD8+ T cells sorted from blood, taken in a trial of the OX40 agonist ivuxolimab. These receptors were collected from an adult with an advanced solid tumor such as melanoma, head and neck, liver or kidney cancer. The CDR3 runs from the conserved cysteine through the conserved F or W. Each record gives: J gene, clone size, D gene, V gene, CDR3 protein, CDR3 DNA. The D gene is left open where the match is weak. Rows may omit the clone size; those that give it use once, few, many or a size class.

TRBJ2-1,NA,NA,TRBV27,CASSFSVPADEQFF,TGTGCCAGCAGTTTTTCCGTACCTGCTGATGAGCAGTTCTTC
TRBJ2-2,NA,NA,TRBV27,CASSLSGANWGELFF,TGTGCCAGCAGTTTGTCAGGGGCGAACTGGGGGGAGCTGTTTTTT
TRBJ2-2,NA,NA,TRBV7-9,CASSHRNTGELFF,TGTGCCAGCAGCCATAGAAACACCGGGGAGCTGTTTTTT
TRBJ2-1,NA,NA,TRBV7-9,CASSLGANEQFF,TGTGCCAGCAGCTTGGGGGCTAATGAGCAGTTCTTC
TRBJ1-1,NA,NA,TRBV5-1,CASSREVPMNTEAFF,TGCGCCAGCAGCCGCGAGGTGCCCATGAACACTGAAGCTTTCTTT
TRBJ2-7,NA,NA,TRBV6-1,CASGGPYSYEQYF,TGTGCCAGTGGAGGGCCCTACTCCTACGAGCAGTACTTC
TRBJ1-1,NA,NA,TRBV9,CASSVDGWNTEAFF,TGTGCCAGCAGCGTAGACGGATGGAACACTGAAGCTTTCTTT
TRBJ1-2,NA,NA,TRBV10-3,CAISESQEGYDYGYTF,TGTGCCATCAGTGAGTCGCAGGAAGGGTACGACTATGGCTACACCTTC
TRBJ2-3,NA,NA,TRBV7-9,CASSRRWGELLRAWDTQYF,TGTGCCAGCAGCCGCCGCTGGGGCGAGTTGTTGCGTGCGTGGGATACGCAGTATTTT
TRBJ1-6,few,TRBD1,TRBV2,CASRTGNSPLHF,TGTGCCAGCAGGACAGGGAATTCACCCCTCCACTTT
TRBJ2-7,NA,TRBD1,TRBV10-3,CAISESIQGSSSYEQYF,TGTGCCATCAGTGAGTCTATACAGGGGTCGAGCTCCTACGAGCAGTACTTC
TRBJ2-7,once,TRBD1,TRBV19,CASSIPPATGSLDEQYF,TGTGCCAGTAGTATCCCCCCAGCGACAGGGAGTCTCGACGAGCAGTACTTC
TRBJ2-2,NA,NA,TRBV19,CASSHDVGARELFF,TGTGCCAGTAGTCACGACGTGGGGGCCCGGGAGCTGTTTTTT
TRBJ2-1,NA,NA,TRBV19,CASSWGAPNEQFF,TGTGCCAGTAGTTGGGGGGCCCCGAATGAGCAGTTCTTC
TRBJ2-7,NA,NA,TRBV2,CASRGGSYEQYF,TGTGCCAGTCGGGGTGGCAGTTACGAGCAGTACTTC
TRBJ1-5,NA,NA,TRBV6-5,CASSSKVRQPQHF,TGTGCCAGCAGTTCTAAGGTCCGTCAGCCCCAGCATTTT
TRBJ2-1,NA,TRBD2,TRBV11-2,CASSLTGGFLNEQFF,TGTGCCAGCAGCCTAACGGGGGGATTCCTCAATGAGCAGTTCTTC
TRBJ1-2,NA,NA,TRBV19,CASSILGPAGSYGYTF,TGTGCCAGTAGTATCCTCGGGCCAGCGGGTTCCTATGGCTACACCTTC
TRBJ2-5,NA,NA,TRBV28,CASSLTRARETQYF,TGTGCCAGCAGTTTGACCCGGGCGAGAGAGACCCAGTACTTC
TRBJ2-3,once,NA,TRBV5-1,CASSLFAGFGDTQYF,TGCGCCAGCAGCTTGTTTGCAGGGTTCGGAGATACGCAGTATTTT
TRBJ2-5,NA,TRBD2,TRBV6-1,CASSESGPGGKTQYF,TGTGCCAGCAGTGAGTCAGGCCCCGGGGGGAAGACCCAGTACTTC
TRBJ2-7,NA,TRBD1,TRBV7-9,CASSARDRVSYEQYF,TGTGCCAGCAGCGCCCGGGACAGGGTTTCCTACGAGCAGTACTTC
TRBJ1-4,NA,NA,TRBV6-4,CASSDPVVGPTNEKLFF,TGTGCCAGCAGTGATCCTGTAGTCGGGCCCACTAATGAAAAACTGTTTTTT
TRBJ1-2,NA,NA,TRBV29-1,CSVEDPGNGYTF,TGCAGCGTTGAAGATCCTGGCAATGGCTACACCTTC
TRBJ2-7,NA,TRBD2,TRBV11-2,CASSFRLAGGYEQYF,TGTGCCAGCAGCTTCAGACTAGCGGGGGGGTACGAGCAGTACTTC
TRBJ2-7,NA,NA,TRBV5-1,CASSLEAGSSYEQYF,TGCGCCAGCAGCTTGGAGGCGGGGAGCTCCTACGAGCAGTACTTC
TRBJ1-2,NA,TRBD1,TRBV28,CASRPRGQGEDYGYTF,TGTGCCAGCAGGCCTCGGGGACAGGGAGAGGACTATGGCTACACCTTC
TRBJ2-7,NA,NA,TRBV7-2,CASSSAGAYEQYF,TGTGCCAGCAGCTCCGCGGGGGCATACGAGCAGTACTTC
TRBJ2-3,NA,NA,TRBV7-9,CASSPKRQGGGTDTQYF,TGTGCCAGCAGCCCAAAACGACAGGGCGGGGGCACAGATACGCAGTATTTT
TRBJ2-7,NA,NA,TRBV27,CASSLGEGAEQYF,TGTGCCAGCAGTTTAGGTGAGGGTGCCGAGCAGTACTTC
TRBJ2-7,NA,NA,TRBV5-1,CASSLDRVNNEQYF,TGCGCCAGCAGCTTGGACAGGGTTAATAACGAGCAGTACTTC
TRBJ1-1,NA,NA,TRBV7-9,CASSSPWDGDTEAFF,TGTGCCAGCAGCTCGCCCTGGGACGGGGACACTGAAGCTTTCTTT
TRBJ2-5,NA,NA,TRBV7-9,CASSSPGGQAWETQYF,TGTGCCAGCAGCTCCCCAGGGGGGCAGGCTTGGGAGACCCAGTACTTC